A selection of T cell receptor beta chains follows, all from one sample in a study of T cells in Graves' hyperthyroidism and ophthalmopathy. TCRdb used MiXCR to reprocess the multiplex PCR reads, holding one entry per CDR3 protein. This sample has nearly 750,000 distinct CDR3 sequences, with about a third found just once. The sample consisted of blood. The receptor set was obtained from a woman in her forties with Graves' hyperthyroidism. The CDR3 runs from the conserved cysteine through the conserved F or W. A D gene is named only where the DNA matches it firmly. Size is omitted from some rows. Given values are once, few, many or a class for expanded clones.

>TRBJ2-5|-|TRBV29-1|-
CSVDGTPETQYF
TGCAGCGTTGATGGGACGCCAGAGACCCAGTACTTC
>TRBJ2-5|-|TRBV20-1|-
CSATGTQETQYF
TGCAGTGCAACCGGGACTCAAGAGACCCAGTACTTC
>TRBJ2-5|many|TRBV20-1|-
CSASVQGRETQYF
TGCAGTGCTAGCGTCCAGGGCAGGGAGACCCAGTACTTC
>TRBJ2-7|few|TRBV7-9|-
CASTSRTDGRYNEQYF
TGTGCCAGCACCTCCAGGACAGACGGACGTTACAATGAGCAGTACTTC
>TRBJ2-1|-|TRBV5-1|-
CASSQTLRQGWCEQFF
TGCGCCAGCAGCCAAACCTTGAGGCAGGGGTGGTGTGAGCAGTTCTTC
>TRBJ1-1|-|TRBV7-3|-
CASSPQTGIPTATEAFF
TGTGCCAGCAGCCCTCAAACAGGGATACCGACAGCCACTGAAGCTTTCTTT
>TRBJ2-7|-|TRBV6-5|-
CATYRVASYEQYF
TGTGCCACCTACAGGGTCGCGTCGTACGAGCAGTACTTC
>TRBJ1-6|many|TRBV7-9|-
CASSSGPSSYNSPLHF
TGTGCCAGCAGCTCCGGACCGAGCTCCTATAATTCACCCCTCCACTTT
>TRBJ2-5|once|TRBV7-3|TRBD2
CASSRHGTSGTFQETQYF
TGTGCCAGCAGCCGGCACGGGACTAGCGGGACATTCCAAGAGACCCAGTACTTC
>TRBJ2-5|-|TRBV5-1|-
CASSLVRGNNQETQYF
TGCGCCAGCAGCTTGGTGCGTGGGAACAACCAAGAGACCCAGTACTTC
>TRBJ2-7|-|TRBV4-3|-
CASSQGPSYEQYF
TGCGCCAGCAGCCAAGGGCCGTCCTACGAGCAGTACTTC
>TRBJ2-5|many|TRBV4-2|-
CASSQDRAGETQYF
TGTGCCAGCAGCCAAGATAGGGCTGGAGAGACCCAGTACTTC